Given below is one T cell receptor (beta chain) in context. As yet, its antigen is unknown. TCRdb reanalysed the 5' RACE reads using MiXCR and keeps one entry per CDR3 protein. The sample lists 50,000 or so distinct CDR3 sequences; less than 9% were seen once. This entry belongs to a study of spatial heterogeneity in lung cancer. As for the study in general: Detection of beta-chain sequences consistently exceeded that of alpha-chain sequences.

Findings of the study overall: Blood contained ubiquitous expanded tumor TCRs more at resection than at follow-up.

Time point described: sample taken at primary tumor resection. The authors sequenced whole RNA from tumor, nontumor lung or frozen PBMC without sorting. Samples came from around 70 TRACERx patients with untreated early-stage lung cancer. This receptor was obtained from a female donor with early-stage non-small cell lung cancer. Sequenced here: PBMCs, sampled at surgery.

CDR3 DNA sequence: TGTGCCAGCAGTTTTTGGGGGGGGGTCGCCAAAAACATTCAGTACTTC. Its translation: CASSFWGGVAKNIQYF. The chain carries TRBV28 and TRBJ2-4; TRBD2 agrees at 7 bases. V lost 3 bases and J lost 1; bases outside the gene matches: 6. This CDR3 is built from 16 residues. CDR1 is MDHEN and CDR2 is SYDVKM in the germline V gene.